This entry is about one T cell receptor (beta chain). Its matching antigen is unknown. Germline V gene data show CDR1 as SGDLS and CDR2 as YYNGEE. This CDR3 comprises 16 residues. V lost 4 bases, J lost 0 bases, and 6 bases stayed unmatched. These data come from a study of Ad26.COV2.S vaccination and SARS-CoV-2 variants. Study overall: Into the muscle, Ad26.COV2.S was dosed once or twice, 56 days apart. Study outcomes and limitations: Spike-specific TCR breadth ran higher among vaccine recipients than placebo recipients.

The table came from immunoSEQ multiplex PCR; TCRdb's copy has only in-frame clones and leaves some out. The top ten clones hold 1.9% of a sample with 350,000 to 450,000 clones, about 88% of them seen once. Described treatment: some 20 received Ad26.COV2.S at low or high dose, single or two shots; roughly 5 received placebo; per-sample allocation not given. Sampling was done on day 63 after the first vaccine or placebo injection. The chain combines TRBV9 with TRBJ2-1, with 8 bases identical to TRBD1. Material: peripheral blood, obtained in a trial of Ad26.COV2.S vaccine versus placebo. This receptor was obtained from a person aged 18-65 years who received the Ad26.COV2.S COVID-19 vaccine or a placebo. Here the CDR3 DNA reads TGTGCCAGCAGCAGGGGACAGGAGAGCTCCTACAATGAGCAGTTCTTC. This encodes CASSRGQESSYNEQFF.